The 14 T cell receptor beta chains below come from one sample, sequenced in a study of blood T cell repertoires in COVID-19. Clones were sequenced by immunoSEQ multiplex PCR, and TCRdb holds only the in-frame ones, with some missing. The profile covers over 150,000 clones, with roughly 84% appearing a single time and under 3.5% taken by the ten largest. The source material was peripheral blood. Receptors originate from a woman aged 60-75 years with acute or convalescent COVID-19.

This clone was recorded a few times. The rearrangement joins TRBV6-5 to TRBJ2-7; no definite D call. CDR1 MNHEY and CDR2 SVGAGI come from the germline V gene. The V end was cut by 8 bases, the J end by 0 bases, with 8 bases between. This CDR3 contains 12 residues. The CDR3 is CASGHSSYEQYF. CDR3 sequence (DNA): TGTGCCAGCGGGCATAGCTCCTACGAGCAGTACTTC.

To note about this clone: Distinct nucleotide sequences in the sample also encode this CDR3. This chain connects TRBV7-2 to TRBJ2-4; no clear D gene. Trimming took off 0 bases at V and 5 bases at J, with 5 bases between the two ends. Looked up from germline, CDR1 is SGHTA and CDR2 is FQGNSA. The CDR3 consists of 13 residues. CDR3 nucleotide sequence: TGTGCCAGCAGCTTAGCCCGGGAAAACATTCAGTACTTC. It translates to CASSLARENIQYF.

This chain joins TRBV9 and TRBJ1-2; TRBD1 aligns across 10 bases. With V trimmed by 4 bases and J by 4 bases, 4 bases remained unmatched. The length of the CDR3 is 14 residues. CDR1 and CDR2 (germline): SGDLS, YYNGEE. CDR3 sequence: CASSRQGAGYGYTF. In DNA, the CDR3 is TGTGCCAGCAGCCGACAGGGGGCTGGCTATGGCTACACCTTC.

The chain employs TRBV11-2 and TRBJ2-5; TRBD2 agrees at 7 bases. CDR1 and CDR2 (germline): SGHAT, FQNNGV. V lost 5 bases and J lost 5; bases outside the gene matches: 11. This CDR3 has 15 amino acids. CDR3 DNA sequence: TGTGCCAGCAGCCCGCCCGCGGGAGCGGTGGAGACCCAGTACTTC. Translation: CASSPPAGAVETQYF. Full variable domain (rest looked up from reference TRBV11-2 and TRBJ2-5): EAGVAQSPRYKIIEKRQSVAFWCNPISGHATLYWYQQILGQGPKLLIQFQNNGVVDDSQLPKDRFSAERLKGVDSTLKIQPAKLEDSAVYLCASSPPAGAVETQYFGPGTRLLVL.

The rearrangement uses TRBV7-9 and TRBJ1-6, with D hard to call. V was trimmed by 1 base and J by 10 bases, leaving 11 bases between them. Germline-derived CDR1 and CDR2 are SEHNR and FQNEAQ (reference sequence). The CDR3 has 14 amino acids. The CDR3 sequence: CASSLGWRESPLHF. Here the CDR3 DNA reads TGTGCCAGCAGCTTAGGGTGGAGAGAATCACCCCTCCACTTT.

This rearrangement joins TRBV20-1 to TRBJ1-1; D is unclear. Deletions cut 6 bases from V and 6 bases from J, with 11 bases between. Per germline, CDR1 DFQATT and CDR2 SNEGSKA (reference sequence). This CDR3 has 11 amino acids. DNA for the CDR3: TGCAGTGCCGCACCAGAGGCTGAAGCTTTCTTT. Protein product: CSAAPEAEAFF.

The rearrangement links TRBV5-8 to TRBJ1-3; 8 bases agree with TRBD1. The CDR3 loop spans 16 amino acids. The junction had 8 bases not matched to a gene; V was cut back by 4 bases and J by 2 bases. Germline CDR1 and CDR2: SGHTS and YDEGEE. DNA of the CDR3: TGTGCCAGCAGCCATGACAGGGGCTATACTGGAAACACCATATATTTT. Amino acids: CASSHDRGYTGNTIYF.

This chain joins TRBV6-5 and TRBJ2-5; 9 bases are a match to TRBD2. CDR3 length: 12 residues. Germline CDR1 reads MNHEY; CDR2 reads SVGAGI. Trimming removed 3 bases from V and 9 bases from J; junction bases left unmatched: 2. CDR3 in amino acids: CASSYGGGAQYF. The CDR3 DNA is TGTGCCAGCAGTTATGGCGGGGGGGCCCAGTACTTC.

The rearrangement uses TRBV2 and TRBJ1-6; 8 bases match TRBD1. The CDR3 is 15 amino acids. CDR1 is SNHLY, CDR2 FYNNEI, per germline. The V gene end was trimmed by 8 bases and the J gene end by 0 bases; junction bases not matched to a gene: 3. The CDR3 DNA follows: TGTGCCAGCGGACAGGGAAGCTCCTATAATTCACCCCTCCACTTT. Residues: CASGQGSSYNSPLHF.

The table lists this clone with a count of one. The rearrangement joins TRBV30 to TRBJ2-1; possibly TRBD2 for D (5 bases). V was shortened by 7 bases and J by 0 bases, with 13 bases between the two germline ends. The germline gives CDR1 GTSNPN, CDR2 SVGIG (reference sequence). The CDR3 is 14 amino acids. The CDR3 is CAYSGANSYNEQFF. In DNA, the CDR3 is TGTGCCTACAGCGGCGCTAACTCCTACAATGAGCAGTTCTTC.

This chain connects TRBV7-9 to TRBJ1-5; 10 bases fit TRBD1. CDR1 and CDR2 (germline): SEHNR, FQNEAQ (reference sequence). Trimming removed 0 bases from V and 13 bases from J; junction bases left unmatched: 6. The CDR3 is 14 amino acids. CDR3 amino acids: CASSLAGDRGGQHF. CDR3 bases: TGTGCCAGCAGCTTAGCCGGGGACAGGGGCGGGCAGCATTTT.

This clone was counted only a few times. This chain joins TRBV3-1 (or the pseudogene TRBV3-2) and TRBJ1-1, with TRBD1 identical over 12 bases. From germline, CDR1 is LGHDT and CDR2 YNNKEL (reference sequence). This CDR3 has 16 residues. J gave up 7 bases and V 4 bases, and 10 bases lay outside the gene matches. The CDR3 DNA follows: TGTGCCAGCAGCCCTCGGGACAGGGGGCAGCGGATTGAAGCTTTCTTT. Amino acid sequence: CASSPRDRGQRIEAFF.

The V call is TRBV12-3 or TRBV12-4, the J call TRBJ1-5; the D gene is possibly TRBD1 (5 bases). CDR3 size: 12 residues. Between the trimmed V and J ends, which lost 6 bases and 4 bases, there was a span of 7 bases. The CDR3 DNA reads TGTGCCAGCAGGCGACAGAATCAGCCCCAGCATTTT. Amino acid sequence: CASRRQNQPQHF.

There are a few counts of this clone. The rearrangement uses TRBV5-4 and TRBJ2-7, with D possibly matching TRBD1 (6 bases). Per germline, CDR1 SGHNT and CDR2 YYREEE (reference sequence). The CDR3 loop spans 14 amino acids. V was trimmed by 4 bases and J by 0 bases, leaving 11 bases between them. The CDR3 region has the DNA TGTGCCAGCAGCGATGACAGGAGCTCCTACGAGCAGTACTTC. This gives the protein CASSDDRSSYEQYF.